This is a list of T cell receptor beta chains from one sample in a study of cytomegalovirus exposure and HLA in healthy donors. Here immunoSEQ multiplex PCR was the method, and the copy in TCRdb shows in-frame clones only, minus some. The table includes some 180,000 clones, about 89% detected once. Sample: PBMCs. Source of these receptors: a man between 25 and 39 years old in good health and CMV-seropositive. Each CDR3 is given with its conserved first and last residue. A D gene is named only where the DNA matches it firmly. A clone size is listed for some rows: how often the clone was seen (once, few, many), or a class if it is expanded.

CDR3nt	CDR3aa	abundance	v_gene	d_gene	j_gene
TGCGCCAGCAGCCAAGTTGCTAGCTCCCCAGAGACCCAGTACTTC	CASSQVASSPETQYF	NA	TRBV4-1	NA	TRBJ2-5
TGTGCCAGACAGGGATCAGACTATGGCTACACCTTC	CARQGSDYGYTF	NA	TRBV30	TRBD1	TRBJ1-2
TGTGCCAGCAGTTGGAGACATCAGAACACTGAAGCTTTCTTT	CASSWRHQNTEAFF	NA	TRBV6-5	NA	TRBJ1-1
TGTGCCAGCAGTGAAGTAGCCAATTCACCCCTCCACTTT	CASSEVANSPLHF	few	TRBV2	NA	TRBJ1-6
TGTGCCAGCAATAAAAACCGGGACCTAACCACTGAAGCTTTCTTT	CASNKNRDLTTEAFF	NA	TRBV7-9	NA	TRBJ1-1
TGTGCCAGCATGCCGTCCAGCGGAACAGATACGCAGTATTTT	CASMPSSGTDTQYF	few	TRBV27	NA	TRBJ2-3
TGTGCCATCAAATCTGGGACTAGCTTTTTCGGAACCTACGAGCAGTACTTC	CAIKSGTSFFGTYEQYF	NA	TRBV10-3	TRBD2	TRBJ2-7
TGTGCTAGCAGCTTGGCCGACAGGGGGCTGCAGTTCTTC	CASSLADRGLQFF	NA	TRBV7-7	TRBD1	TRBJ2-1
TGTGCCACCACCACGGACCGAAGCTCCTACAATGAGCAGTTCTTC	CATTTDRSSYNEQFF	NA	TRBV15	NA	TRBJ2-1
TGTGCCAGCAGCTTAGGAGGACTATACGGGGAGCTGTTTTTT	CASSLGGLYGELFF	NA	TRBV7-3	NA	TRBJ2-2
TGTGCCAGCGGACCAGGACTAGCGGGAGGAGAGACCCAGTACTTC	CASGPGLAGGETQYF	NA	TRBV28	TRBD2	TRBJ2-5